One and the same sample provided the 2 T cell receptor beta chains below, sequenced in a study of T-cell memory formation after mild COVID-19. From the 5' RACE reads, TCRdb called clonotypes with MiXCR, one entry per CDR3 protein. The table includes around 35,000 distinct CDR3 sequences, 7.7% detected once. The sequenced sample was PBMCs or a T cell subset sorted from them (not recorded which). The receptors originated from a young man who had mild COVID-19 (a few samples of this study predate the infection). Cell type and time point are not known.

This clonotype was counted at least ten times. The chain combines TRBV13 with TRBJ2-3, with D hard to call. Trimming took off 7 bases at V and 3 bases at J, with 17 bases between the two ends. The CDR3 has 15 residues. CDR1 is PRHDT and CDR2 is FYEKMQ in the germline V gene (reference sequence). This CDR3 is CASTRPDLLTDTQYF. DNA of the CDR3: TGTGCCAGCACCCGACCGGACCTACTAACAGATACGCAGTATTTT.

This clonotype was seen at least ten times. V is TRBV20-1 and J is TRBJ2-6; D gene ambiguous. The CDR3 is 15 residues long. The germline V gene has CDR1 DFQATT and CDR2 SNEGSKA (reference sequence). V was shortened by 4 bases and J by 2 bases, with 12 bases between the two germline ends. The CDR3 nucleotides are TGCAGTGCTATCAACATCGGACCTGGGGCCAACGTCCTGACTTTC. Its translation is CSAINIGPGANVLTF.